This record looks at one T cell receptor (beta chain) sequence and its context. Antigen unknown. The draw of peripheral blood yielded around 10 milliliters from each donor. This sample was included in a study of blood T cells in healthy people across ages. Overall study results and limits: More naive CD4+ cells and higher diversity marked long-lived donors relative to aged donors.

The V end lost 4 bases, the J end lost 8 bases, and 12 bases lay between the germline ends. Germline loops: CDR1 LNHNV, CDR2 YYDKDF (reference sequence). The CDR3 covers 13 residues. Together with a sample-barcoded 5' primer, a J-beta primer mix was included in a second PCR lasting about 7 to 12 cycles. Each cDNA molecule received a tag from a template-switch adaptor that had 12 random nucleotides. MiXCR, run by TCRdb on the 5' RACE reads, gives a single entry per CDR3 protein. The profile shows about 680,000 distinct CDR3 sequences, over 45% of them singletons. This receptor was identified in a woman aged 55-69 years in good health. Material: blood. The rearrangement joins TRBV15 to TRBJ2-1; tentative D call: TRBD2 (6 bases). The CDR3, as DNA: TGTGCCACCAGCAATGGAGGGCGAGATGAGCAGTTCTTC. Protein sequence: CATSNGGRDEQFF.